In this sample, the clone carrying this T cell receptor (beta chain) turned up a few times. Its antigen is unknown. This specimen comes from a study of T cell repertoires in cytomegalovirus infection. Study-wide background: It was the public TCR beta signatures that indicated both CMV infection and matching HLA type.

TCRdb itself ran the reads through MiXCR, one entry per CDR3 protein. Of approximately 910,000 distinct CDR3 sequences in the sample, 30% to 40% were seen once. Study results and caveats: Frequencies of public TCR beta families were cumulated, and this identified carriers of CMV plus the relevant HLA. In two of eight donors, the top clonotype was HLA-C-restricted CMV-specific.

The CDR3 is 14 residues long. V shed 5 bases and J shed 4 bases, with 11 bases lying between them. The germline CDR1 and CDR2 sequences are MNHEY and SMNVEV (reference sequence). The sequencing here drew on cultured CD8+ T cells from PBMCs, taken from culture after CMV antigen stimulation. This clonotype was obtained from a human donor in good health (CMV status not recorded). Some clones in this sample may be carry-over from other donors' samples. This sequence joins TRBV27 and TRBJ2-2; D tentatively reads TRBD1 or TRBD2 (5 bases each). CDR3 amino acids: CASSTSGTTGELFF. Written as DNA, the CDR3 is TGTGCCAGCAGTACATCCGGGACCACCGGGGAGCTGTTTTTT.